This T cell receptor beta chain was profiled in a study of control samples from healthy donors and cancer patients. Here immunoSEQ multiplex PCR was the method, and the copy in TCRdb shows in-frame clones only, minus some. The sample has fewer than 200,000 clones; about 94% are singletons. CDR1 and CDR2 from the germline V gene are SGDLS and YYNGEE. This CDR3 region has 16 residues. Unmatched junction bases numbered 8, after V lost 3 bases and J lost 7 bases. The specimen sequenced was blood. The gene calls are TRBV9 and TRBJ1-4; 11 positions match TRBD1. The receptor was derived from a woman aged 55-70 years in good health. The CDR3 sequence: CASSEQPGQGGEKLFF. The CDR3 DNA reads TGTGCCAGCAGCGAGCAACCGGGACAGGGGGGTGAAAAACTGTTTTTT.